The 11 T cell receptor beta chains below all came from one sample that was sequenced in a study of cytomegalovirus exposure and HLA in healthy donors. Primers: 60 Vbeta forward and 13 Jbeta reverse. Libraries were prepared by immunoSEQ multiplex PCR; TCRdb keeps only in-frame clonotypes and omits some of them. Here the sample table reports approximately 52,000 clones. Material for sequencing was PBMCs. All receptors derive from a woman aged 60-70 years in good health and CMV-seropositive.

The gene calls are TRBV5-1 and TRBJ1-1; D is undetermined. Per germline, CDR1 SGHRS and CDR2 YFSETQ. V shed 3 bases and J shed 0 bases, with 6 bases lying between them. This CDR3 has 13 residues. CDR3: CASSSFMNTEAFF. DNA for the CDR3: TGCGCCAGCAGCTCGTTTATGAACACTGAAGCTTTCTTT.

This rearrangement joins TRBV27 to TRBJ1-5; D unclear. Germline values: CDR1 MNHEY, CDR2 SMNVEV (reference sequence). V was shortened by 0 bases and J by 3 bases, with 9 bases between the two germline ends. The CDR3 contains 15 residues. As DNA, the CDR3 is TGTGCCAGCAGTTTATCTGGAGGGCCCAATCAGCCCCAGCATTTT. Translating it yields CASSLSGGPNQPQHF.

This chain uses TRBV25-1 with TRBJ1-4; D is unresolved. This CDR3 is built from 12 residues. V lost 0 bases to trimming and J lost 8 bases, with 4 bases between them. Germline V lookup: CDR1 MGHDK, CDR2 SYGVNS. This chain's CDR3 is CASSEYREKLFF. CDR3 DNA: TGTGCCAGCAGTGAATATCGGGAAAAACTGTTTTTT.

A note on this clone: A junction boundary mismatches the germline segment, possibly from a read error. This rearrangement joins TRBV7-7 to TRBJ2-7, with D tentatively TRBD2 (6 bases). The CDR3 is 14 residues long. The V gene's germline CDR1 is SSHAT and CDR2 FNYEAQ (reference sequence). This CDR3 is CASSGGTPGSEQYF. Written as DNA, the CDR3 is TGTGCTAGCAGCGGCGGGACGCCCGGGAGCGAGCAGTACTTC.

V usage is TRBV5-4 and J usage is TRBJ1-1, with a tentative D call TRBD1 (6 bases). V dropped 4 bases and J dropped 0 bases, with 22 bases sitting between them. The length of the CDR3 is 18 residues. The V gene's germline CDR1 is SGHNT and CDR2 YYREEE (reference sequence). In DNA, the CDR3 is TGTGCCAGCAGCCCCCGCTTTTGGGGGCCCCTTCTGAACACTGAAGCTTTCTTT. Encoded protein: CASSPRFWGPLLNTEAFF.

The V call is TRBV27, the J call TRBJ2-7; 7 bases map to TRBD1. V shed 3 bases and J 2 bases; nucleotides not matched to a gene: 4. Germline assignment: CDR1 MNHEY and CDR2 SMNVEV (reference sequence). The CDR3 is made up of 14 amino acids. CDR3 DNA: TGTGCCAGCAGTTTGAACAGGGGTGCCTACGAGCAGTACTTC. Its translation: CASSLNRGAYEQYF.

The rearrangement uses TRBV15 and TRBJ2-7; the D gene is possibly TRBD2 (5 bases). V was trimmed by 6 bases and J by 0 bases, leaving 15 bases between them. The CDR3 runs to 15 residues. Germline-derived CDR1 and CDR2 are LNHNV and YYDKDF (reference sequence). CDR3 nucleotide sequence: TGTGCCACCAGGGGGTTAACGGGGAGCTCCTACGAGCAGTACTTC. It encodes CATRGLTGSSYEQYF.

The rearrangement uses TRBV9 and TRBJ1-6, with a possible D match to TRBD1 (5 bases). Germline loops: CDR1 SGDLS, CDR2 YYNGEE. With 3 bases removed from V and 7 bases from J, the gap between germline ends came to 14 bases. The CDR3 runs to 15 residues. The CDR3 DNA reads as TGTGCCAGCAGCGGTGTTGGGGCGACGAATTCACCCCTCCACTTT. Its translation: CASSGVGATNSPLHF.

The chain carries TRBV4-1 and TRBJ1-4; no firm D call. CDR3 length equals 15 residues. CDR1 is MGHRA and CDR2 is YSYEKL in the germline V gene. Trimming removed 5 bases at V and 0 bases at J, with 10 bases between. Here the CDR3 reads CASSSQAATNEKLFF. For the CDR3, the DNA is TGCGCCAGCAGCTCCCAGGCTGCAACTAATGAAAAACTGTTTTTT.

This rearrangement joins TRBV2 to TRBJ2-2; no definite D call. The V end was cut by 4 bases, the J end by 0 bases, with 9 bases between. This CDR3 is 15 amino acids long. Germline CDR1 is SNHLY and CDR2 is FYNNEI. For the CDR3, the DNA is TGTGCCAGCAGTGTCCAGCGCTCGAACACCGGGGAGCTGTTTTTT. Translating gives CASSVQRSNTGELFF.

The genes are TRBV19 and TRBJ2-3; 11 nucleotides line up with TRBD1. This CDR3 is built from 14 residues. The germline CDR1 and CDR2 sequences are LNHDA and SQIVND (reference sequence). With V trimmed by 6 bases and J by 4 bases, 3 bases remained unmatched. CDR3 DNA sequence: TGTGCCAGTAGGGGACAGGGGGAGGCAGATACGCAGTATTTT. This sequence encodes CASRGQGEADTQYF.